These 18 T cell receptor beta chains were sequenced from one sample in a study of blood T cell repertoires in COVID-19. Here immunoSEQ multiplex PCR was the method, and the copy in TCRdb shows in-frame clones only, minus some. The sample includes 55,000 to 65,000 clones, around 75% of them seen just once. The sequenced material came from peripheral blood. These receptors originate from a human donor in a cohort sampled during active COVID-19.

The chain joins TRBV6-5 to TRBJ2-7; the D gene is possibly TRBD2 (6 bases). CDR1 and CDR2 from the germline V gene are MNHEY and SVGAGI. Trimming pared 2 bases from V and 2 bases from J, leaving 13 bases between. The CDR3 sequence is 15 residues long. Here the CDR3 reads CASSYRRGRTYEQYF. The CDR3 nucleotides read TGTGCCAGCAGTTACCGGCGGGGCCGGACCTACGAGCAGTACTTC.

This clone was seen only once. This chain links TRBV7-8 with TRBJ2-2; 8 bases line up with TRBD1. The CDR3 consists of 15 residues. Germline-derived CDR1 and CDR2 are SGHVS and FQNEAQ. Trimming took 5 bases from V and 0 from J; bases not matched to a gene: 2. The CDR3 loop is CASSGGQANTGELFF. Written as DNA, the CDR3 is TGTGCCAGCAGCGGGGGACAGGCGAACACCGGGGAGCTGTTTTTT.

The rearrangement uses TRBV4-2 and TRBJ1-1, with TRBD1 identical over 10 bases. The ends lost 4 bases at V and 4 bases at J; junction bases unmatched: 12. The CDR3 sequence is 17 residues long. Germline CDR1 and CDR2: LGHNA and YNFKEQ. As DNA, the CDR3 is TGTGCCAGCAGCCCCCGGGACAGGGGCCTGGAGGTCACTGAAGCTTTCTTT. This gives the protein CASSPRDRGLEVTEAFF.

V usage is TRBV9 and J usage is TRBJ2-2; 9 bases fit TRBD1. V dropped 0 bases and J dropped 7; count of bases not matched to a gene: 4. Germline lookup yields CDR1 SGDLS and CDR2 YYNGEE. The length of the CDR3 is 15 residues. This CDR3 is CASSVGDRVSGELFF. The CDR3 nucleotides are TGTGCCAGCAGCGTAGGGGACAGGGTGAGCGGGGAGCTGTTTTTT.

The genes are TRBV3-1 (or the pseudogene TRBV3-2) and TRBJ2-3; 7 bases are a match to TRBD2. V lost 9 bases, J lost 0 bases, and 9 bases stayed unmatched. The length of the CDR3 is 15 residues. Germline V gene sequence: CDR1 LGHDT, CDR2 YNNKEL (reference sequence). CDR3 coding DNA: TGTGCCAGACGAAATGCGGGGGAAAGCACAGATACGCAGTATTTT. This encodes CARRNAGESTDTQYF.

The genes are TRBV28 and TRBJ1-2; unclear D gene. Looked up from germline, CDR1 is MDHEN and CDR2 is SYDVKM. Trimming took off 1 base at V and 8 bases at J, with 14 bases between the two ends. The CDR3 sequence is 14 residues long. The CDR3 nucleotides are TGTGCCAGCAGTTTATCACAGATCTTCTCCGGCTACACCTTC. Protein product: CASSLSQIFSGYTF.

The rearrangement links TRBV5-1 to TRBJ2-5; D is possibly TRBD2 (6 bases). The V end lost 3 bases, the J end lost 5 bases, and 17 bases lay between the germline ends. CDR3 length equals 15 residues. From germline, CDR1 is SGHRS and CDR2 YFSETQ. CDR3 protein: CASSSRGWRVETQYF. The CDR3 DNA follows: TGCGCCAGCAGCTCCCGGGGCTGGAGGGTGGAGACCCAGTACTTC.

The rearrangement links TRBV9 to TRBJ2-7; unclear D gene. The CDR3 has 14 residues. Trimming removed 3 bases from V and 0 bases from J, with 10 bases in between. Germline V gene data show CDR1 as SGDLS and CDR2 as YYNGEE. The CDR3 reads CASSATAVSYEQYF. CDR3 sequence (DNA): TGTGCCAGCAGCGCCACGGCGGTCTCCTACGAGCAGTACTTC. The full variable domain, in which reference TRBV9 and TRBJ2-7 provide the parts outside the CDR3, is DSGVTQTPKHLITATGQRVTLRCSPRSGDLSVYWYQQSLDQGLQFLIQYYNGEERAKGNILERFSAQQFPDLHSELNLSSLELGDSALYFCASSATAVSYEQYFGPGTRLTVT.

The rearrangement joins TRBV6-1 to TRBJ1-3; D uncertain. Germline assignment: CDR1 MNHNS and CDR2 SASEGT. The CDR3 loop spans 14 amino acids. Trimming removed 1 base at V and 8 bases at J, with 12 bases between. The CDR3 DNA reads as TGTGCCAGCAGTGAAGGCTATCCCCCGGACACCATATATTTT. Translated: CASSEGYPPDTIYF.

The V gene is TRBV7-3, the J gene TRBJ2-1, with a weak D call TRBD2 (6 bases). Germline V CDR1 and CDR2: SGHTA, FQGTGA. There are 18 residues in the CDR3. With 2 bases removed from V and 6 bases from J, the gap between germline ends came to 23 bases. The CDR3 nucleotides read TGTGCCAGCAGCTTACACCCCCCTGGAGGGCCCACGGGCAATGAGCAGTTCTTC. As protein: CASSLHPPGGPTGNEQFF. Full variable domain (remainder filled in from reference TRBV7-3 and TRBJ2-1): GAGVSQTPSNKVTEKGKYVELRCDPISGHTALYWYRQSLGQGPEFLIYFQGTGAADDSGLPNDRFFAVRPEGSVSTLKIQRTERGDSAVYLCASSLHPPGGPTGNEQFFGPGTRLTVL.

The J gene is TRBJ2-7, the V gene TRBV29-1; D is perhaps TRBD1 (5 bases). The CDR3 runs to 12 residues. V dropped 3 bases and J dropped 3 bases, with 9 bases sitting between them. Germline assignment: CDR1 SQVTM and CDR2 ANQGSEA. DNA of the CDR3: TGCAGCGTTGACGGCCAGGGCTACGAGCAGTACTTC. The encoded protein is CSVDGQGYEQYF.

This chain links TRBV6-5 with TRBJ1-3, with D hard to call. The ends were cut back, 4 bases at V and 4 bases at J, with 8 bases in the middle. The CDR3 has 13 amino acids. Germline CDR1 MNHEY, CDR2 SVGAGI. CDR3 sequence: CASSFREGNTIYF. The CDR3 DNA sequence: TGTGCCAGCAGTTTTCGGGAAGGAAACACCATATATTTT.

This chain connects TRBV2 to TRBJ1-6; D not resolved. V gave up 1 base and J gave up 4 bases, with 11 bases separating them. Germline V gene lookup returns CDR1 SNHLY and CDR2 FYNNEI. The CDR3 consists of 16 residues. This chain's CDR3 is CASSEGPTGYNSPLHF. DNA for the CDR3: TGTGCCAGCAGTGAAGGACCGACGGGGTATAATTCACCCCTCCACTTT.

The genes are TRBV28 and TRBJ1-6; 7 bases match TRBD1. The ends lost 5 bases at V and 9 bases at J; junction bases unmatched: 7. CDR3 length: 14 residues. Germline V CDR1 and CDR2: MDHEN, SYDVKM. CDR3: CASSGTARGSPLHF. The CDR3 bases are TGTGCCAGCAGTGGGACAGCACGCGGTTCACCCCTCCACTTT.

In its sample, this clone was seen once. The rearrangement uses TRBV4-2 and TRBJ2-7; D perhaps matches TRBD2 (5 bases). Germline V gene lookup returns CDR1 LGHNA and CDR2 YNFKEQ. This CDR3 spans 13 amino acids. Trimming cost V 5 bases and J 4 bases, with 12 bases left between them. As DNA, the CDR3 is TGTGCCAGCAGCTCTCGGGAATCTTACGAGCAGTACTTC. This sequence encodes CASSSRESYEQYF.

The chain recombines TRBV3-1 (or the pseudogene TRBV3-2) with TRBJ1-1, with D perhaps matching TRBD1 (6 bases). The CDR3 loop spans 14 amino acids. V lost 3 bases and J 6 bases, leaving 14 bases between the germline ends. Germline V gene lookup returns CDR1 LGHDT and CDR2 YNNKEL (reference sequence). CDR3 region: CASSHFSRGSEAFF. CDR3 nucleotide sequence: TGTGCCAGCAGCCATTTTTCGAGGGGGTCTGAAGCTTTCTTT.

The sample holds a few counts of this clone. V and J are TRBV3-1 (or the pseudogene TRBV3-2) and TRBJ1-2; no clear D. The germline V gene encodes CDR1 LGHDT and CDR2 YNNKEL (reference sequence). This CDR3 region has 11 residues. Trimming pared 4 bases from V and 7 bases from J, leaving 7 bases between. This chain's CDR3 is CASSLASGYTF. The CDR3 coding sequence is TGTGCCAGCAGCCTGGCATCTGGCTACACCTTC.

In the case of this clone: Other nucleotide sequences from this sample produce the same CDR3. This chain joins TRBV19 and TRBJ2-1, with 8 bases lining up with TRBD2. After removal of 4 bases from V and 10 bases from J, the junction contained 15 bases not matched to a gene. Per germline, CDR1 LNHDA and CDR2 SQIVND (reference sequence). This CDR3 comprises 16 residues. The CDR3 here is CASSTLAGGGVGEQFF. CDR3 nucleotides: TGTGCCAGTAGTACCCTCGCGGGGGGCGGGGTAGGGGAGCAGTTCTTC.